The 18 T cell receptor beta chains below all came from one sample that was sequenced in a study of cytomegalovirus exposure and HLA in healthy donors. The study ran its PCR with 60 Vbeta and 13 Jbeta primers. The method was immunoSEQ multiplex PCR; TCRdb's version includes in-frame clones alone and lacks a portion of them. This sample has 200,000 to 250,000 clones, with 76% found just once. The specimen was PBMCs. Receptor source: a man aged 18-30 years in good health and CMV-seronegative.

The genes are TRBV29-1 and TRBJ1-1; D is ambiguous. V dropped 4 bases and J dropped 4 bases, with 7 bases sitting between them. CDR1 is SQVTM and CDR2 is ANQGSEA in the germline V gene. The CDR3 sequence is 11 residues long. The CDR3 protein is CSVVVPTEAFF. CDR3 nucleotides: TGCAGCGTTGTAGTTCCCACTGAAGCTTTCTTT.

The chain couples TRBV9 to TRBJ2-4; TRBD2 aligns across 7 bases. V trimming: 2 bases; J trimming: 0 bases; junction bases outside the gene matches: 5. The CDR3 sequence is 16 residues long. Germline CDR1 reads SGDLS; CDR2 reads YYNGEE. The CDR3 coding sequence is TGTGCCAGCAGCGTCGGAGTAGCGGGAGCCAAAAACATTCAGTACTTC. Its protein is CASSVGVAGAKNIQYF.

The chain couples TRBV27 to TRBJ1-1, with 7 bases aligning to TRBD1. The CDR3 covers 15 residues. CDR1 MNHEY and CDR2 SMNVEV come from the germline V gene (reference sequence). Losses at the gene ends were 6 bases for V and 2 bases for J; bases not matched to a gene: 9. CDR3 sequence: CASSLRTGSNTEAFF. The CDR3, as DNA: TGTGCCAGCAGCCTAAGGACAGGCTCAAACACTGAAGCTTTCTTT.

The rearrangement joins TRBV27 to TRBJ2-3, with 9 positions matching TRBD2. There are 16 residues in the CDR3. The trim removed 5 bases at V and 2 bases at J, leaving 8 bases unmatched. Looked up from germline, CDR1 is MNHEY and CDR2 is SMNVEV (reference sequence). Here the CDR3 reads CASSPIAGDSTDTQYF. CDR3 bases: TGTGCCAGCAGTCCTATAGCGGGAGACTCCACAGATACGCAGTATTTT.

The chain couples TRBV4-2 to TRBJ2-7, with D possibly being TRBD1 (6 bases). From germline, CDR1 is LGHNA and CDR2 YNFKEQ. With 0 bases removed from V and 1 base from J, the gap between germline ends came to 7 bases. The CDR3 spans 14 residues. CDR3 DNA: TGTGCCAGCAGCCAAGAACAGGGATCCTACGAGCAGTACTTC. Translation gives CASSQEQGSYEQYF.

This clone came up a few times. A junction end diverges from the germline sequence, so it may reflect a read error. This chain joins TRBV4-1 and TRBJ2-5; 10 nucleotides agree with TRBD2. The germline V gene has CDR1 MGHRA and CDR2 YSYEKL. The CDR3 loop spans 16 amino acids. The CDR3 region is CASSRGAGGPSETQYF. The DNA of the CDR3 is TGTGCCAGCAGCCGGGGAGCGGGAGGGCCCTCAGAGACCCAGTACTTC.

The chain uses TRBV2 and TRBJ1-6, with D maybe TRBD1 (5 bases). CDR3 length: 15 residues. Germline V gene sequence: CDR1 SNHLY, CDR2 FYNNEI. V shed 2 bases and J shed 9 bases, with 14 bases lying between them. The CDR3 sequence is CASSELGQGGSPLHF. Here the CDR3 DNA reads TGTGCCAGCAGTGAACTTGGTCAGGGTGGTTCACCCCTCCACTTT.

This chain links TRBV2 with TRBJ1-6; possible D gene TRBD1, 5 bases. The germline V gene encodes CDR1 SNHLY and CDR2 FYNNEI. This CDR3 has 16 amino acids. V was clipped by 7 bases and J by 10 bases, with 23 bases between them. CDR3 nucleotides: TGTGCCAGCAAGGATAAAACGGTCCAAAGGGGCTCACCCCTCCACTTT. Translating gives CASKDKTVQRGSPLHF.

This clone appeared once. The chain combines TRBV5-1 with TRBJ2-6, with 8 bases aligning to TRBD1. The germline CDR1 and CDR2 sequences are SGHRS and YFSETQ. With 4 bases clipped from V and 4 bases from J, the junction kept 16 bases outside the gene matches. The CDR3 extends over 19 amino acids. CDR3 coding DNA: TGCGCCAGCAGCCTGGAGCCCCAGGGGGCTTTAAGAGGGGCCAACGTCCTGACTTTC. This sequence encodes CASSLEPQGALRGANVLTF.

For this clone: One end of the junction varies from germline; a read error may be responsible. This chain joins TRBV4-2 and TRBJ2-1; the D gene is possibly TRBD2 (5 bases). The CDR3 is made up of 15 amino acids. The germline gives CDR1 LGHNA, CDR2 YNFKEQ. In DNA, the CDR3 is TGTGCCAGCAGCCCCGCTAGCAAGCTCGGCCATGAGCGGTTCTTC. Translated: CASSPASKLGHERFF.

This chain uses TRBV29-1 with TRBJ2-1; the match to TRBD1 covers 7 bases. Germline assignment: CDR1 SQVTM and CDR2 ANQGSEA. Losses at the gene ends were 3 bases for V and 8 bases for J; bases not matched to a gene: 4. The CDR3 spans 12 residues. The CDR3 spells CSVEGQSDEQFF. In nucleotides, the CDR3 is TGCAGCGTTGAGGGACAGAGCGATGAGCAGTTCTTC.

The table lists this clone with a few counts. The chain is built from TRBV2 and TRBJ1-2; D is undetermined. The CDR3 length is 13 residues. Trimming took off 4 bases at V and 8 bases at J, with 14 bases between the two ends. CDR1 SNHLY and CDR2 FYNNEI come from the germline V gene. The CDR3 DNA reads as TGTGCCAGCAGTGTATTCGAGGGAAGCGGCTACACCTTC. Protein sequence: CASSVFEGSGYTF.

The J gene is TRBJ1-1, the V gene TRBV6-6, with D hard to call. This CDR3 spans 15 amino acids. Germline V CDR1 and CDR2: MNHNY, SVGAGI (reference sequence). V was shortened by 7 bases and J by 6 bases, with 21 bases between the two germline ends. The CDR3 nucleotides read TGTGCCAGCACTCGCCGGGTCACTCTTAACTCTGAAGCTTTCTTT. It specifies CASTRRVTLNSEAFF.

The rearrangement uses TRBV16 and TRBJ1-1, with TRBD1 matching 7 bases. V dropped 3 bases and J dropped 4; count of bases not matched to a gene: 8. Germline V gene sequence: CDR1 KGHSY, CDR2 FQNENV. This CDR3 is built from 15 residues. As DNA, the CDR3 is TGTGCCAGCAGCCAGGCTCCGGGACAGAGCACTGAAGCTTTCTTT. This codes for CASSQAPGQSTEAFF.

The chain is built from TRBV15 and TRBJ1-2, with 7 positions matching TRBD1. CDR3 length: 15 amino acids. The germline CDR1 and CDR2 sequences are LNHNV and YYDKDF (reference sequence). The J segment lost 5 bases and the V segment lost 2 bases, leaving 8 bases of the junction unmatched. The CDR3, as DNA: TGTGCCACCAGCAGAAACAGGGGTGGTAGGTATGGCTACACCTTC. Translated, it gives CATSRNRGGRYGYTF.

This clone was recorded only once. The chain employs TRBV30 and TRBJ2-3, with 9 positions matching TRBD2. V trimming: 7 bases; J trimming: 6 bases; junction bases outside the gene matches: 14. CDR1 is GTSNPN and CDR2 is SVGIG in the germline V gene (reference sequence). The CDR3 spans 15 residues. CDR3 residues: CAFSRVAGVADTQYF. The CDR3 DNA reads TGTGCCTTCTCTCGGGTAGCGGGAGTTGCGGATACGCAGTATTTT.

The gene calls are TRBV27 and TRBJ2-5, with 11 bases matching TRBD2. CDR3 length: 18 amino acids. Germline V lookup: CDR1 MNHEY, CDR2 SMNVEV (reference sequence). V gave up 2 bases and J gave up 5 bases; unmatched junction bases: 13. The CDR3 bases are TGTGCCAGCAGTTTACGGCCTAGCGGGAGGACTCGAGTTGAGACCCAGTACTTC. Translated: CASSLRPSGRTRVETQYF.

The V and J genes are TRBV9 and TRBJ2-3; D not certain. Trimming shortened V by 1 base and J by 6 bases, and 18 bases separated the two germline ends. The length of the CDR3 is 16 residues. In germline, CDR1 is SGDLS, CDR2 YYNGEE. CDR3 in amino acids: CASSVSPASKLDTQYF. For the CDR3, the DNA is TGTGCCAGCAGCGTATCCCCCGCCAGTAAATTGGATACGCAGTATTTT.